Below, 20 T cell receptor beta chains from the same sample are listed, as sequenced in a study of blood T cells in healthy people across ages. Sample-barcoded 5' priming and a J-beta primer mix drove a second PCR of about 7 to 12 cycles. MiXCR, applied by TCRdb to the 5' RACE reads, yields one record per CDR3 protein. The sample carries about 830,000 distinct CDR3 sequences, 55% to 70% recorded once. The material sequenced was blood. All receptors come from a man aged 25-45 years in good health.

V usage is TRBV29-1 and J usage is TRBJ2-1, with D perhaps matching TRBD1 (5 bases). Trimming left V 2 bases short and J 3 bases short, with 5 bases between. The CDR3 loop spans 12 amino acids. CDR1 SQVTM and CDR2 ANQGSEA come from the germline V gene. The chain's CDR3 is CSVERGYNEQFF. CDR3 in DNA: TGCAGCGTTGAAAGGGGCTACAATGAGCAGTTCTTC.

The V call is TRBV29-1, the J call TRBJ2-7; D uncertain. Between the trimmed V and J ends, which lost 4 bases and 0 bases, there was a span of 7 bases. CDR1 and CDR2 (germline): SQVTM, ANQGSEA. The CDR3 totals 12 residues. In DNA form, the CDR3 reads TGCAGCGTTGGTCTGAGCTCCTACGAGCAGTACTTC. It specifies CSVGLSSYEQYF.

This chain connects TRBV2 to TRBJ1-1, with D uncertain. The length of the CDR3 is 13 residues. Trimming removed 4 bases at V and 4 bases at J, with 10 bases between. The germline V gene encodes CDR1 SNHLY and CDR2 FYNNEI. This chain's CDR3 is CASSGAHPTEAFF. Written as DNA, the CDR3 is TGTGCCAGCAGTGGTGCACACCCCACTGAAGCTTTCTTT.

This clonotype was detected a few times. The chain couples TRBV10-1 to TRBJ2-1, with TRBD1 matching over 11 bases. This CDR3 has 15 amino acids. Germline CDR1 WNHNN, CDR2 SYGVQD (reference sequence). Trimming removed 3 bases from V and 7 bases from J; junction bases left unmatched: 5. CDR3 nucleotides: TGCGCCAGCAGTGATAGGACAGGGGGCAAAAATGAGCAGTTCTTC. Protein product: CASSDRTGGKNEQFF.

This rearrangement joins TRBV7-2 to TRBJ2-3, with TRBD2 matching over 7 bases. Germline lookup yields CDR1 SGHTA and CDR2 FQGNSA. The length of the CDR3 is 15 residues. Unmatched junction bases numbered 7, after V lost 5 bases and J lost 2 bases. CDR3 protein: CASSTTSVVTDTQYF. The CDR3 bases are TGTGCCAGCAGCACCACTAGCGTCGTCACAGATACGCAGTATTTT.

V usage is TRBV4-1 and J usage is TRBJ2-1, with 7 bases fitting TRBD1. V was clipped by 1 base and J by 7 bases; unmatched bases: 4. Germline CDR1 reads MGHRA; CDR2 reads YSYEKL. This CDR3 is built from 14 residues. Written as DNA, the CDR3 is TGCGCCAGCAGCCAAGGACAGGGTGGGAATGAGCAGTTCTTC. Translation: CASSQGQGGNEQFF.

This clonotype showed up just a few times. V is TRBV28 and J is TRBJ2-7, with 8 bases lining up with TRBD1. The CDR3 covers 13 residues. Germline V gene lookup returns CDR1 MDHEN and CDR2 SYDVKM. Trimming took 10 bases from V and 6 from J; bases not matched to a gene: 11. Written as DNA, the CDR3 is TGTGCCACCTCGGACAGGGTGGAGGGCGAGCAGTACTTC. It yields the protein CATSDRVEGEQYF.

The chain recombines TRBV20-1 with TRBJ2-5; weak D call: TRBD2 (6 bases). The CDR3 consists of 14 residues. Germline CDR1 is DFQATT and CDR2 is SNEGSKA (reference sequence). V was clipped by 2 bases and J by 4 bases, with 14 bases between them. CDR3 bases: TGCAGTGCTAGAACCGGACTGGGGGGAGAGACCCAGTACTTC. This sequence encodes CSARTGLGGETQYF.

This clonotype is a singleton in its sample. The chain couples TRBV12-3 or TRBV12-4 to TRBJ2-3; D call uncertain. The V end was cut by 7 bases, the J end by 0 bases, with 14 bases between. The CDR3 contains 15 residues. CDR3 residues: CASIRFGESTDTQYF. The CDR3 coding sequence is TGTGCCAGCATCCGCTTTGGGGAAAGCACAGATACGCAGTATTTT.

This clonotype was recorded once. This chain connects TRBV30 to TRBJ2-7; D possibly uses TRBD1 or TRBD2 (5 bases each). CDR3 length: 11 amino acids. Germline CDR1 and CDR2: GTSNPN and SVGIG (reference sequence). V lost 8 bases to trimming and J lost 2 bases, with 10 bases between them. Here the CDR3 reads CAGTTAYEQYF. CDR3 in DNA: TGTGCCGGGACGACAGCCTACGAGCAGTACTTC.

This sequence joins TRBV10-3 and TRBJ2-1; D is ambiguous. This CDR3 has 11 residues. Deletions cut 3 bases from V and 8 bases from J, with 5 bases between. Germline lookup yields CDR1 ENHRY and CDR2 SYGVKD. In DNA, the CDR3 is TGTGCCATCAGTGATCGGGATGAGCAGTTCTTC. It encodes CAISDRDEQFF.

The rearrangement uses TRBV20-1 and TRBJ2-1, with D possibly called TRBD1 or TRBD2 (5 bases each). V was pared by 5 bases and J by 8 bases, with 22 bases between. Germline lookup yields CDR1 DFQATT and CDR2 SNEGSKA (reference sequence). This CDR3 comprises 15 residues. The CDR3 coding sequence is TGCAGTGCTCTCGATTCGGGGACCCTAGGGGATGAGCAGTTCTTC. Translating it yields CSALDSGTLGDEQFF.

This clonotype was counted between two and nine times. The chain's CDR3 is CASSPGGSGTEPYNEQFF. In nucleotides, the CDR3 is TGTGCCAGCAGCCCAGGGGGTAGCGGTACCGAACCCTACAATGAGCAGTTCTTC. The rearrangement links TRBV11-2 to TRBJ2-1; perhaps TRBD1 as D (7 bases). The V gene lost 5 bases and the J gene lost 2 bases, with 22 bases spanning the gap. The germline V gene encodes CDR1 SGHAT and CDR2 FQNNGV. The CDR3 has 18 residues.

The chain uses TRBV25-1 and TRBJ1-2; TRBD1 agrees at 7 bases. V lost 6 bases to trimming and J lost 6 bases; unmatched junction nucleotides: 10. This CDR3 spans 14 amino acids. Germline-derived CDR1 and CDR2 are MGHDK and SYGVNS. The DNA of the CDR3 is TGTGCCAGCAGCGAGGAGGGGGCGCTTAATGGCTACACCTTC. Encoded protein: CASSEEGALNGYTF.

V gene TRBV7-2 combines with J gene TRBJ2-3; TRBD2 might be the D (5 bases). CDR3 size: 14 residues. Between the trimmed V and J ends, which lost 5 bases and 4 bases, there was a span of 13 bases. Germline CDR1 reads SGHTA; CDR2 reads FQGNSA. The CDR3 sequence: CASSGRLRADTQYF. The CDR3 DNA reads TGTGCCAGCAGCGGACGCCTGCGGGCAGATACGCAGTATTTT.

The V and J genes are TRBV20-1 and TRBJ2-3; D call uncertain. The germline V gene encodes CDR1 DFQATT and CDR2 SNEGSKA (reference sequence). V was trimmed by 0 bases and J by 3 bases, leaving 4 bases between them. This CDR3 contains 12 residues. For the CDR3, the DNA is TGCAGTGCTAGAGACACAACAGATACGCAGTATTTT. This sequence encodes CSARDTTDTQYF.

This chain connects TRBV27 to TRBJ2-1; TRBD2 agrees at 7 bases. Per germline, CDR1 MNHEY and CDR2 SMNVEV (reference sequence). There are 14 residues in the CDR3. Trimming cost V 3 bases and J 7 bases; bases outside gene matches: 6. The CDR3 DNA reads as TGTGCCAGCAGTTTTGGGACTAAGCAAAATGAGCAGTTCTTC. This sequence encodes CASSFGTKQNEQFF.

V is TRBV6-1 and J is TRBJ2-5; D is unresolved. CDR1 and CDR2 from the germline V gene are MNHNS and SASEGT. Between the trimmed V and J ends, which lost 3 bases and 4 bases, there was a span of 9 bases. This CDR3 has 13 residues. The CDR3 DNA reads TGTGCCAGCAGTGACCTGGGGTTAGAGACCCAGTACTTC. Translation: CASSDLGLETQYF.

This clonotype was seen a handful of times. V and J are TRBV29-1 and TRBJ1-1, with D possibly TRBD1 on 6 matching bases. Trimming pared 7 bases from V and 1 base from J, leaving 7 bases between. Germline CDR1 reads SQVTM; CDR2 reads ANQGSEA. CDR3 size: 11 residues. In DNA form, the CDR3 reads TGCAGCGGACAGGAGAACACTGAAGCTTTCTTT. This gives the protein CSGQENTEAFF.

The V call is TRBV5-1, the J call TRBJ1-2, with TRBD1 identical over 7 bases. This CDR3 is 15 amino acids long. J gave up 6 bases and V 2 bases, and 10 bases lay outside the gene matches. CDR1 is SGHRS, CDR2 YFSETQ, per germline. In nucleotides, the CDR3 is TGCGCCAGCAGCTTAGACAGGGCGGAAGGGAATGGCTACACCTTC. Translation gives CASSLDRAEGNGYTF.